These 17 T cell receptor beta chains were sequenced from one sample in a study of blood T cells in healthy people across ages. The second PCR ran about 6 to 12 cycles with a sample-barcoded 5' primer and J-beta primers. TCRdb re-called the 5' RACE reads with MiXCR, one entry per CDR3 protein. Of around 1.5 million distinct CDR3 sequences in the sample, roughly 64% were seen once. The sample was blood. The receptors were sampled from a young man in good health.

This rearrangement joins TRBV12-3 or TRBV12-4 to TRBJ2-7; 7 nucleotides agree with TRBD2. Unmatched junction bases numbered 3, after V lost 7 bases and J lost 0 bases. CDR3 length: 13 amino acids. CDR3 amino acids: CASTLASSYEQYF. The CDR3 nucleotides read TGTGCCAGCACACTAGCGAGCTCCTACGAGCAGTACTTC.

This clonotype has just a few counts. This rearrangement joins TRBV20-1 to TRBJ2-1; TRBD2 matches 12 bases. The germline V gene encodes CDR1 DFQATT and CDR2 SNEGSKA (reference sequence). Trimming cost V 5 bases and J 0 bases; bases outside gene matches: 2. The CDR3 length is 15 residues. The CDR3 sequence: CSAGLAGSSYNEQFF. In nucleotides, the CDR3 is TGCAGTGCTGGACTAGCGGGGAGCTCCTACAATGAGCAGTTCTTC.

This rearrangement joins TRBV14 to TRBJ1-2; D not certain. Looked up from germline, CDR1 is SGHDN and CDR2 is FVKESK. V gave up 1 base and J gave up 6 bases, with 9 bases separating them. The CDR3 covers 13 residues. The CDR3 DNA reads TGTGCCAGCAGCCAAGTATCCAGCGATGGCTACACCTTC. This codes for CASSQVSSDGYTF.

The table lists this clonotype with a few counts. The chain is built from TRBV4-1 and TRBJ1-4; D remains ambiguous. V lost 4 bases, J lost 7 bases, and 16 bases lay in between. The CDR3 runs to 15 residues. Germline V gene lookup returns CDR1 MGHRA and CDR2 YSYEKL. In nucleotides, the CDR3 is TGCGCCAGCAGCCCACAGACCCAGGCGGGTGAAAAACTGTTTTTT. Translating gives CASSPQTQAGEKLFF.

The genes are TRBV24-1 and TRBJ2-1; a possible D gene is TRBD1 (7 bases). V dropped 6 bases and J dropped 2 bases, with 19 bases sitting between them. The CDR3 spans 17 residues. From germline, CDR1 is KGHDR and CDR2 SFDVKD. CDR3 sequence: CATSTLAGGTAYNEQFF. CDR3 in DNA: TGTGCCACCAGTACGTTGGCCGGCGGGACAGCCTACAATGAGCAGTTCTTC.

A few counts support this clonotype. The CDR3 DNA follows: TGTGCCAGCAGCTTAGATTGGGGGGCCGGCTATGGCTACACCTTC. Translated, it gives CASSLDWGAGYGYTF. The V call is TRBV11-2, the J call TRBJ1-2; D is possibly TRBD1 (6 bases). The CDR3 length is 15 residues. The germline CDR1 and CDR2 sequences are SGHAT and FQNNGV. The V gene lost 0 bases and the J gene lost 4 bases, with 12 bases spanning the gap.

V and J are TRBV20-1 and TRBJ1-2; D unresolved. The V end lost 1 base, the J end lost 4 bases, and 13 bases lay between the germline ends. CDR1 is DFQATT, CDR2 SNEGSKA, per germline (reference sequence). This CDR3 contains 14 residues. Here the CDR3 reads CSARAERDTYGYTF. The CDR3, as DNA: TGCAGTGCTAGAGCCGAGAGGGATACCTATGGCTACACCTTC.

This clonotype was counted a single time. The chain is built from TRBV28 and TRBJ2-7, with 10 bases lining up with TRBD1. Germline trimming cut 5 bases from V and 3 bases from J; bases unmatched to any gene: 4. The germline V gene encodes CDR1 MDHEN and CDR2 SYDVKM. The CDR3 loop spans 14 amino acids. CDR3 nucleotide sequence: TGTGCCAGCAGTGTGACAGGGGGCTACTACGAGCAGTACTTC. Protein sequence: CASSVTGGYYEQYF.

There are a few counts of this clonotype. CDR3 sequence reads: CASALTGGPGYEQFF. The CDR3 DNA reads as TGTGCCAGCGCCCTGACGGGAGGGCCTGGGTATGAGCAGTTCTTC. The gene calls are TRBV4-2 and TRBJ2-1; 8 bases fit TRBD2. The trim removed 8 bases at V and 8 bases at J, leaving 14 bases unmatched. This CDR3 is 15 amino acids long. Germline V lookup: CDR1 LGHNA, CDR2 YNFKEQ.

The CDR3 protein is CATSTRTGPNQPQHF. The CDR3 DNA follows: TGTGCCACCAGCACCCGGACAGGGCCCAATCAGCCCCAGCATTTT. This rearrangement joins TRBV15 to TRBJ1-5; 8 bases agree with TRBD1. This CDR3 region has 15 residues. Trimming at V came to 4 bases and at J to 3 bases, leaving 5 bases not matched to a gene. Germline V gene lookup returns CDR1 LNHNV and CDR2 YYDKDF (reference sequence). The complete variable domain, with remaining parts taken from reference TRBV15 and TRBJ1-5, reads DAMVIQNPRYQVTQFGKPVTLSCSQTLNHNVMYWYQQKSSQAPKLLFHYYDKDFNNEADTPDNFQSRRPNTSFCFLDIRSPGLGDTAMYLCATSTRTGPNQPQHFGDGTRLSIL.

The chain carries TRBV4-3 and TRBJ1-5, with D tentatively TRBD1 (5 bases). V dropped 3 bases and J dropped 8 bases, with 14 bases sitting between them. Germline V gene lookup returns CDR1 LGHNA and CDR2 YSLEER. The CDR3 runs to 14 residues. The CDR3 region is CASSQGVWLEPQHF. The CDR3 DNA follows: TGCGCCAGCAGCCAGGGGGTCTGGTTGGAGCCCCAGCATTTT.

This sequence joins TRBV7-9 and TRBJ2-7; 10 bases agree with TRBD2. CDR1 and CDR2 (germline): SEHNR, FQNEAQ (reference sequence). With 1 base clipped from V and 2 bases from J, the junction kept 5 bases outside the gene matches. The CDR3 is made up of 16 amino acids. CDR3 bases: TGTGCCAGCAGCTTAGGGCCTAGCGGGAGCACCTACGAGCAGTACTTC. Its protein is CASSLGPSGSTYEQYF.

This clonotype has more than one count but fewer than ten. The chain recombines TRBV6-6 with TRBJ2-7; D possibly uses TRBD1 or TRBD2 (5 bases each). V lost 10 bases to trimming and J lost 5 bases, with 18 bases between them. In germline, CDR1 is MNHNY, CDR2 SVGAGI (reference sequence). The CDR3 consists of 13 residues. CDR3 residues: CAIGTDMWDEQYF. CDR3 nucleotide sequence: TGTGCCATCGGGACGGATATGTGGGACGAGCAGTACTTC.

The rearrangement uses TRBV29-1 and TRBJ2-3; possibly TRBD1 for D (6 bases). V was cut by 3 bases and J by 1 base, with 11 bases left in between. Germline lookup yields CDR1 SQVTM and CDR2 ANQGSEA. CDR3 length equals 14 residues. The CDR3 sequence is CSVDGGIRTDTQYF. The CDR3 DNA sequence: TGCAGCGTTGATGGGGGCATTCGCACAGATACGCAGTATTTT.

This clonotype was detected once. The CDR3 DNA sequence: TGTGCCAGCAGCCAACTAGCGGGGGAGTTTCAAGAGACCCAGTACTTC. Its translation: CASSQLAGEFQETQYF. The V and J genes are TRBV4-2 and TRBJ2-5; TRBD2 matches at 10 bases. Germline-derived CDR1 and CDR2 are LGHNA and YNFKEQ. The ends lost 2 bases at V and 2 bases at J; junction bases unmatched: 5. The CDR3 has 16 amino acids.

The V and J genes are TRBV6-5 and TRBJ1-6; D might be TRBD1 (6 bases). Germline loops: CDR1 MNHEY, CDR2 SVGAGI. With 0 bases removed from V and 10 bases from J, the gap between germline ends came to 13 bases. The CDR3 extends over 15 amino acids. CDR3 region: CASSYSPGVDSPLHF. In nucleotides, the CDR3 is TGTGCCAGCAGTTACTCCCCAGGGGTAGACTCACCCCTCCACTTT.

The rearrangement joins TRBV3-1 to TRBJ2-4; 7 positions match TRBD2. Germline V lookup: CDR1 LGHDT, CDR2 YNNKEL (reference sequence). This CDR3 spans 17 amino acids. After removal of 0 bases from V and 1 base from J, the junction contained 6 bases not matched to a gene. CDR3: CASSQEPGRVAKNIQYF. As DNA, the CDR3 is TGTGCCAGCAGCCAAGAGCCGGGGAGGGTGGCCAAAAACATTCAGTACTTC.